This passage covers 14 T cell receptor beta chains from one sample sequenced in a study of CD8 T cells in Susac syndrome. RNA, at about 0.45 to 1 ug, was reverse transcribed with random hexamers. MiXCR, applied by TCRdb to the immunoSEQ multiplex PCR reads, yields one record per CDR3 protein. The sample consists of about 240,000 distinct CDR3 sequences, about 95% of them appearing once. The specimen was CD4+ T cells from PBMCs. The source is a human donor with Susac syndrome.

The sample holds one count of this clonotype. The chain uses TRBV3-1 and TRBJ2-3; D ambiguous. Trimming took 3 bases from V and 6 from J, leaving 13 bases between them. CDR3 length: 14 residues. Germline V lookup: CDR1 LGHDT, CDR2 YNNKEL (reference sequence). The CDR3 here is CASSQPSPRDTQYF. As DNA, the CDR3 is TGTGCCAGCAGCCAGCCATCCCCGAGGGATACGCAGTATTTT.

V is TRBV9 and J is TRBJ2-5; 9 nucleotides align to TRBD1. The trim removed 3 bases at V and 2 bases at J, leaving 5 bases unmatched. Germline loops: CDR1 SGDLS, CDR2 YYNGEE. This CDR3 has 15 amino acids. The CDR3 is CASSADGTGQETQYF. CDR3 sequence (DNA): TGTGCCAGCAGCGCAGATGGGACAGGGCAAGAGACCCAGTACTTC.

V gene TRBV10-3 combines with J gene TRBJ1-1, with 8 nucleotides matching TRBD1. The J segment lost 6 bases and the V segment lost 0 bases, leaving 6 bases of the junction unmatched. CDR1 is ENHRY and CDR2 is SYGVKD in the germline V gene. The CDR3 runs to 15 residues. The CDR3 DNA follows: TGTGCCATCAGTGAGTCGGGGCAGGGGGCCTCTGAAGCTTTCTTT. This gives the protein CAISESGQGASEAFF.

CDR3 nucleotide sequence: TGTGCCAGCAGTCCTAGCGTACAAGTAGGAGCTTTCTTT. Its translation: CASSPSVQVGAFF. This chain joins TRBV12-3 or TRBV12-4 and TRBJ1-1; D is undetermined. This CDR3 region has 13 residues. V was pared by 5 bases and J by 10 bases, with 17 bases between.

The genes are TRBV5-4 and TRBJ2-3; 7 bases align to TRBD2. This CDR3 is 17 amino acids long. The ends lost 4 bases at V and 3 bases at J; junction bases unmatched: 14. CDR1 is SGHNT, CDR2 YYREEE, per germline (reference sequence). The CDR3 nucleotides are TGTGCCAGCAGCCCATCTGGGGGGGTCCGGGGAACAGATACGCAGTATTTT. It is translated as CASSPSGGVRGTDTQYF.

This sequence joins TRBV20-1 and TRBJ2-1; the match to TRBD2 covers 8 bases. Germline assignment: CDR1 DFQATT and CDR2 SNEGSKA (reference sequence). V shed 3 bases, J shed 4 bases, and the junction held 11 bases outside the gene matches. CDR3 length equals 16 residues. This CDR3 reads CSASLREVGVYNEQFF. The CDR3 region has the DNA TGCAGTGCTAGTTTGCGGGAGGTTGGGGTTTACAATGAGCAGTTCTTC.

The genes are TRBV9 and TRBJ2-3, with D possibly being TRBD2 (5 bases). Germline CDR1 is SGDLS and CDR2 is YYNGEE. The CDR3 has 14 amino acids. The ends were cut back, 0 bases at V and 6 bases at J, with 11 bases in the middle. This CDR3 reads CASSVGGSRDTQYF. CDR3 bases: TGTGCCAGCAGCGTAGGAGGGAGCCGGGATACGCAGTATTTT.

This clonotype was recorded only once. The chain recombines TRBV9 with TRBJ2-1, with D tentatively TRBD1 (6 bases). The CDR3 has 16 amino acids. Germline CDR1 SGDLS, CDR2 YYNGEE. Trimming left V 0 bases short and J 7 bases short, with 17 bases between. CDR3 loop: CASSVAVQGGLNEQFF. The CDR3 coding sequence is TGTGCCAGCAGCGTAGCTGTACAGGGTGGCTTGAATGAGCAGTTCTTC.

The J gene is TRBJ1-2, the V gene TRBV6-5; TRBD1 matches at 11 bases. This CDR3 spans 16 amino acids. Germline values: CDR1 MNHEY, CDR2 SVGAGI. After removal of 2 bases from V and 8 bases from J, the junction contained 10 bases not matched to a gene. In nucleotides, the CDR3 is TGTGCCAGCAGTTACACTCCCGGGACAGGGGGAAACGGCTACACCTTC. It specifies CASSYTPGTGGNGYTF.

About this clonotype itself: The DNA is left out, because the CDR3 cannot be placed on it with certainty; the CDR3 is given as TCRdb lists it. The chain carries TRBV12-5 and TRBJ2-1; the table's D call TRBD1 went unverified against the DNA. 12 amino acids form the CDR3, both terminal residues included. The germline V gene encodes CDR1 LGHNT and CDR2 FRNRAP. The CDR3 sequence: CASGLERDEQFF.

This chain links TRBV6-1 with TRBJ2-7, with D possibly being TRBD1 (6 bases). The length of the CDR3 is 13 residues. The germline CDR1 and CDR2 sequences are MNHNS and SASEGT. V was cut by 3 bases and J by 5 bases, with 11 bases left in between. The CDR3, as DNA: TGTGCCAGCAGTGACCACAGGGTTGACGAGCAGTACTTC. Amino acid sequence: CASSDHRVDEQYF.

The rearrangement joins TRBV30 to TRBJ2-7; tentatively, D is TRBD2 (5 bases). V lost 0 bases and J lost 2, with 14 bases in between. CDR3 size: 15 residues. Germline V gene data show CDR1 as GTSNPN and CDR2 as SVGIG (reference sequence). CDR3 amino acids: CAWSVRVPSPYEQYF. DNA for the CDR3: TGTGCCTGGAGTGTACGAGTCCCTAGCCCCTACGAGCAGTACTTC.

The chain recombines TRBV9 with TRBJ2-5; TRBD2 aligns across 12 bases. The CDR3 is 16 residues long. Per the germline V gene, CDR1 is SGDLS and CDR2 is YYNGEE. The junction had 8 bases not matched to a gene; V was cut back by 4 bases and J by 4 bases. CDR3 DNA sequence: TGTGCCAGCAGCACCCGGACTAGCGGGAAAGGAGAGACCCAGTACTTC. It specifies CASSTRTSGKGETQYF.

V gene TRBV28 combines with J gene TRBJ2-5; 7 nucleotides agree with TRBD1. The CDR3 is 15 amino acids. Trimming removed 3 bases from V and 3 bases from J; junction bases left unmatched: 7. Germline V gene sequence: CDR1 MDHEN, CDR2 SYDVKM. The CDR3 DNA sequence: TGTGCCAGCAGTTTGTGGCAGGGGGAGAAAGAGACCCAGTACTTC. Translation: CASSLWQGEKETQYF.